Detailed here is one T cell receptor (beta chain). The antigen is not known. The sample comes from a study of shared clonotypes between healthy human individuals. The authors loaded 200 ng DNA, 25,000 to 30,000 T cell genomes, into sorted-subset replicate PCRs. Method: immunoSEQ multiplex PCR; TCRdb's copy keeps in-frame clones and lacks some. This sample has around 2.5 million clones; 93% occur once, and the top ten carry about 0.38%. Germline V gene data show CDR1 as MGHRA and CDR2 as YSYEKL. The V end was cut by 4 bases, the J end by 3 bases, with 13 bases between. CDR3 length equals 14 residues. Study-level points and caveats: The genetic and exposure-history diversity represented was limited by few donors. In the sorted subsets, rarefaction showed sequencing was incomplete despite large depth.

Healthy HIV-negative adults without recent acute infections or vaccinations served as donors. Input material: naive CD4+ T cells from PBMCs. Subset denoted: CD45RA+ positively selected. This sequence joins TRBV4-1 and TRBJ2-7; D is perhaps TRBD1 (7 bases). The sequence was collected from a young man in good health. Some clones in this sample may be carry-over from other donors' samples. CDR3: CASSPQGGYYEQYF. DNA for the CDR3: TGCGCCAGCAGCCCGCAGGGGGGTTACTACGAGCAGTACTTC.